This paragraph reports one T cell receptor (beta chain). No antigen is known for it. This could be a read error, since a much larger clone is one nucleotide away. Through a sample-barcoded 5' primer and a J-beta primer mix, a second PCR was run for roughly 7 to 12 cycles. TCRdb analysed the 5' RACE reads with MiXCR anew, one entry per CDR3 protein. In the table there are hundreds of thousands of distinct CDR3 sequences, less than 60% of which are singletons. These data come from a study of blood T cells in healthy people across ages. The study, taken as a whole, reports: Diversity was estimated from one million T cells, and these estimates were considered underestimates. The study could not conclusively compare naive and antigen-experienced cells, given its unsorted PBMCs. Among T cells, TCR beta diversity per million cells dropped roughly linearly as age rose.

There are 14 residues in the CDR3. Per the germline V gene, CDR1 is LGHDT and CDR2 is YNNKEL (reference sequence). V was shortened by 0 bases and J by 9 bases, with 14 bases between the two germline ends. Donors were systemically healthy Caucasian individuals from Russia aged about 6 to 95 years. This TCR was sampled from a man older than 75 in good health. This chain joins TRBV3-1 and TRBJ2-5; either TRBD1 or TRBD2 may supply D (5 bases each). The source material was blood. The CDR3 sequence is CASSQDLGETAQYF. In DNA form, the CDR3 reads TGTGCCAGCAGCCAAGACCTGGGGGAGACCGCCCAGTACTTC.